One sample yielded the 15 T cell receptor beta chains listed below, sequenced in a study of vaccination and CD4 T cells after COVID-19. What these receptors recognize is not known. Treatment indicated: approximately nine-day PBMC culture with coronavirus spike peptide pools or control peptides (ViraFEST assay). These CD4+ T cells came from an unexposed donor, sampled before the COVID-19 pandemic (2011-2018). The Oncomine TCR Beta short-read assay was applied to DNA of cultured CD4+ T cells. Genomic DNA was isolated from CD4+ T cells that had been cultured. TCRdb re-called the PCR reads with MiXCR, one entry per CDR3 protein. This sample carries around 10,000 distinct CDR3 sequences, 35% of them seen once, and the ten largest clones take 27%. Sequenced sample: CD4+ T cells from blood, cultured in vitro. These receptors were taken from a human donor in good health.

In this sample, this clonotype turned up a few times. The genes are TRBV20-1 and TRBJ2-7; D is unresolved. The CDR3 length is 10 residues. Trimming cost V 2 bases and J 4 bases, with 3 bases left between them. The germline CDR1 and CDR2 sequences are DFQATT and SNEGSKA (reference sequence). The CDR3 spells CSARSYEQYF. CDR3 sequence (DNA): TGCAGTGCTAGATCTTACGAGCAGTACTTC.

The J gene is TRBJ2-2, the V gene TRBV28; D tentatively reads TRBD1 or TRBD2 (6 bases each). Germline V gene data show CDR1 as MDHEN and CDR2 as SYDVKM. The CDR3 length is 14 residues. V lost 6 bases and J lost 5, with 13 bases in between. As DNA, the CDR3 is TGTGCCAGCAGCTGGGGGGCGATAACCGGGGAGCTGTTTTTT. Amino acids: CASSWGAITGELFF.

In its sample, this clonotype ranks as medium-sized. V and J are TRBV29-1 and TRBJ1-1; perhaps TRBD1 as D (5 bases). CDR1 and CDR2 from the germline V gene are SQVTM and ANQGSEA. This CDR3 is 13 amino acids long. Trimming pared 8 bases from V and 1 base from J, leaving 14 bases between. The CDR3 loop reads CSSAEGTNTEAFF. In DNA, the CDR3 is TGCAGCTCAGCGGAGGGGACGAACACTGAAGCTTTCTTT. Full variable domain (missing parts from reference TRBV29-1 and TRBJ1-1): SAVISQKPSRDICQRGTSLTIQCQVDSQVTMMFWYRQQPGQSLTLIATANQGSEATYESGFVIDKFPISRPNLTFSTLTVSNMSPEDSSIYLCSSAEGTNTEAFFGQGTRLTVV.

CDR3 DNA: TGCAGTGCTATCGACTTCCAGAACACCGGGGAGCTGTTTTTT. Encoded protein: CSAIDFQNTGELFF. V and J are TRBV20-1 and TRBJ2-2; D gene ambiguous. The V end lost 4 bases, the J end lost 1 base, and 10 bases lay between the germline ends. The CDR3 sequence is 14 residues long. Germline V CDR1 and CDR2: DFQATT, SNEGSKA (reference sequence).

The chain combines TRBV6-2 or TRBV6-3 with TRBJ2-7; D unclear. With 2 bases removed from V and 0 bases from J, the gap between germline ends came to 8 bases. This CDR3 spans 14 amino acids. Germline V gene data show CDR1 as MNHEY and CDR2 as SVGEGT. The CDR3: CASSYAGSSYEQYF. In DNA, the CDR3 is TGTGCCAGCAGTTACGCCGGTAGCTCCTACGAGCAGTACTTC.

The chain couples TRBV5-1 to TRBJ1-1; the D is unclear. V was clipped by 4 bases and J by 5 bases, with 12 bases between them. The CDR3 loop spans 13 amino acids. Looked up from germline, CDR1 is SGHRS and CDR2 is YFSETQ. This CDR3 reads CASSDRVGTEAFF. DNA for the CDR3: TGCGCCAGCAGCGATCGGGTCGGGACTGAAGCTTTCTTT.

This clonotype was counted a few times. The chain has TRBV2 and TRBJ1-1; D gene unclear. The CDR3 is made up of 17 amino acids. CDR1 and CDR2 from the germline V gene are SNHLY and FYNNEI. With 7 bases removed from V and 3 bases from J, the gap between germline ends came to 24 bases. The chain's CDR3 is CASTPPLMRKKDTEAFF. The CDR3 DNA sequence: TGTGCCAGCACCCCTCCCCTGATGAGGAAAAAGGACACTGAAGCTTTCTTT.

A few counts support this clonotype. The chain carries TRBV28 and TRBJ1-1, with a possible D match to TRBD1 (6 bases). The germline V gene has CDR1 MDHEN and CDR2 SYDVKM. This CDR3 is 17 amino acids long. The V gene lost 6 bases and the J gene lost 0 bases, with 20 bases spanning the gap. In nucleotides, the CDR3 is TGTGCCAGCAGACACTCGGACAGCCAGCTTCTGAACACTGAAGCTTTCTTT. This sequence encodes CASRHSDSQLLNTEAFF.

V gene TRBV6-1 combines with J gene TRBJ2-5; D remains ambiguous. V was trimmed by 8 bases and J by 0 bases, leaving 10 bases between them. Looked up from germline, CDR1 is MNHNS and CDR2 is SASEGT. The CDR3 runs to 13 residues. Here the CDR3 reads CASATLDQETQYF. CDR3 coding DNA: TGTGCCAGCGCCACCCTGGACCAAGAGACCCAGTACTTC.

The chain uses TRBV2 and TRBJ2-7, with D possibly matching TRBD1 (6 bases). The germline CDR1 and CDR2 sequences are SNHLY and FYNNEI. The CDR3 is 14 amino acids. V was pared by 0 bases and J by 7 bases, with 13 bases between. CDR3 sequence reads: CASSEADSLREQYF. As DNA, the CDR3 is TGTGCCAGCAGTGAAGCGGACAGCCTTAGAGAGCAGTACTTC.

V gene TRBV19 combines with J gene TRBJ1-5, with 9 bases lining up with TRBD1. V was clipped by 9 bases and J by 2 bases; unmatched bases: 8. This CDR3 contains 15 residues. Germline-derived CDR1 and CDR2 are LNHDA and SQIVND (reference sequence). CDR3 nucleotide sequence: TGTGCCAGCCGGGACAGGGCCGGAGGCAATCAGCCCCAGCATTTT. It is translated as CASRDRAGGNQPQHF.

The chain has TRBV28 and TRBJ2-7; D unresolved. The CDR3 consists of 12 residues. V gave up 6 bases and J gave up 3 bases, with 9 bases separating them. The germline CDR1 and CDR2 sequences are MDHEN and SYDVKM. The CDR3 protein is CASRGNNYEQYF. CDR3 sequence (DNA): TGTGCCAGCAGGGGGAATAACTACGAGCAGTACTTC.

This clonotype was picked up a small number of times. The chain joins TRBV4-2 to TRBJ2-7; D gene uncertain. The V gene's germline CDR1 is LGHNA and CDR2 YNFKEQ. This CDR3 spans 12 amino acids. Trimming left V 0 bases short and J 9 bases short, with 9 bases between. Written as DNA, the CDR3 is TGTGCCAGCAGCCAAGATCGACGCCTGCAGTACTTC. Its translation: CASSQDRRLQYF.

This clonotype has a handful of counts. The CDR3 nucleotides read TGTGCCACCAGTGATGGTGACAGTCGGGGCTACACCTTC. Its translation is CATSDGDSRGYTF. The chain uses TRBV24-1 and TRBJ1-2; D possibly corresponds to TRBD1 (5 bases). The CDR3 is 13 residues long. V was trimmed by 3 bases and J by 8 bases, leaving 12 bases between them. Looked up from germline, CDR1 is KGHDR and CDR2 is SFDVKD.

The rearrangement joins TRBV7-2 to TRBJ2-7; tentatively, D is TRBD2 (6 bases). CDR1 SGHTA and CDR2 FQGNSA come from the germline V gene. The V and J ends lost 5 bases and 6 bases respectively, with 20 bases between them. CDR3 length: 15 residues. The CDR3 spells CASSPPGTSAGEQYF. As DNA, the CDR3 is TGTGCCAGCAGCCCACCTGGGACTTCGGCGGGCGAGCAGTACTTC.